The entry below describes one T cell receptor beta chain. The sample belongs to a study of T-cell reconstitution after alpha-beta-depleted transplantation in children. Unique molecular identifiers were incorporated into the prepared TCRbeta library. Via MiXCR, TCRdb re-called the PCR reads, giving one row per CDR3 protein. This table has more than 450,000 distinct CDR3 sequences, approximately 20% appearing once. Trimming cost V 4 bases and J 0 bases; bases outside gene matches: 7. This CDR3 comprises 16 residues. Germline CDR1 and CDR2: SGHKS and YYEKEE (reference sequence). The TCR was taken from a human donor who donated a stem cell graft to a child with acute lymphoblastic leukemia. The chain uses TRBV5-5 and TRBJ2-7; 10 bases map to TRBD1. Sample: PBMCs from the stem cell graft donor, taken from the stem cell graft. The CDR3 nucleotides are TGTGCCAGCAGCGTCTGGACAGGGGGTTACTCCTACGAGCAGTACTTC. Its protein product is CASSVWTGGYSYEQYF. Drawing the rest from reference TRBV5-5 and TRBJ2-7, the complete variable domain is DAGVTQSPTHLIKTRGQQVTLRCSPISGHKSVSWYQQVLGQGPQFIFQYYEKEERGRGNFPDRFSARQFPNYSSELNVNALLLGDSALYLCASSVWTGGYSYEQYFGPGTRLTVT.